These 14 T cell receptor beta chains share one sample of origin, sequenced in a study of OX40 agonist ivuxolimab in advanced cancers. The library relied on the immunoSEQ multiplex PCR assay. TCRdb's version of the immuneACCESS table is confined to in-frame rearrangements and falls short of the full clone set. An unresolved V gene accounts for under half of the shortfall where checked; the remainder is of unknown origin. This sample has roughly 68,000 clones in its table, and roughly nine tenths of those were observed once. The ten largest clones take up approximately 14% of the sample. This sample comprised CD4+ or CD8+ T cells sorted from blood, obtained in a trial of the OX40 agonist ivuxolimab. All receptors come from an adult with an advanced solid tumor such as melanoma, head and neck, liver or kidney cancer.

This chain's CDR3 is CASSFDNRQGYTF. The CDR3 region has the DNA TGTGCCAGCAGCTTCGACAATCGCCAGGGCTACACCTTC. The chain has TRBV7-3 and TRBJ1-2; unclear D gene. This CDR3 contains 13 residues. Trimming pared 3 bases from V and 8 bases from J, leaving 13 bases between. Looked up from germline, CDR1 is SGHTA and CDR2 is FQGTGA.

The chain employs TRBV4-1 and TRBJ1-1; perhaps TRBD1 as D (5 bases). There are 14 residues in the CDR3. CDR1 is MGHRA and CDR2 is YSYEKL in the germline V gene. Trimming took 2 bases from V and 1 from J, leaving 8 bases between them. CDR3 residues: CASSQLGGNTEAFF. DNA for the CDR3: TGCGCCAGCAGCCAACTGGGGGGGAACACTGAAGCTTTCTTT.

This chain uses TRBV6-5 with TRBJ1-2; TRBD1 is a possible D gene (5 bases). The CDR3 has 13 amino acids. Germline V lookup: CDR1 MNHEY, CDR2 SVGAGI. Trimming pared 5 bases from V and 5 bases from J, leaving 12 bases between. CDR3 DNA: TGTGCCAGCAGTCTGTACGGGGGTTATGGCTACACCTTC. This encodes CASSLYGGYGYTF.

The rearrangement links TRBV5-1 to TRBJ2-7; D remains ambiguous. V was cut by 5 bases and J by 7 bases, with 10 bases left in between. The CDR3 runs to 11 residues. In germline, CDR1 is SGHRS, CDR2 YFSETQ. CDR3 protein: CASSTSGEQYF. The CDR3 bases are TGCGCCAGCAGTACATCAGGAGAGCAGTACTTC. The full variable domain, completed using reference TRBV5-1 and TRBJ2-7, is KAGVTQTPRYLIKTRGQQVTLSCSPISGHRSVSWYQQTPGQGLQFLFEYFSETQRNKGNFPGRFSGRQFSNSRSEMNVSTLELGDSALYLCASSTSGEQYFGPGTRLTVT.

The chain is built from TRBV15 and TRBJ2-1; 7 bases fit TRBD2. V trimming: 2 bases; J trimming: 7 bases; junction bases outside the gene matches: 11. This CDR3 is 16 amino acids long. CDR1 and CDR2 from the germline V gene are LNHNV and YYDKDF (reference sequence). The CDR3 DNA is TGTGCCACCAGCAGATCGGGGGAGGGGATATGGAATGAGCAGTTCTTC. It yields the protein CATSRSGEGIWNEQFF.

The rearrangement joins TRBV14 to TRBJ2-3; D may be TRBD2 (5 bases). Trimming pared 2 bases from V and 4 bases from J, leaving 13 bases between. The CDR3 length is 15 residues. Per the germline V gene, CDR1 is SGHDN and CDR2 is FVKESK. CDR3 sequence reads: CASSQFGESADTQYF. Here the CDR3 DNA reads TGTGCCAGCAGCCAATTCGGGGAATCGGCAGATACGCAGTATTTT.

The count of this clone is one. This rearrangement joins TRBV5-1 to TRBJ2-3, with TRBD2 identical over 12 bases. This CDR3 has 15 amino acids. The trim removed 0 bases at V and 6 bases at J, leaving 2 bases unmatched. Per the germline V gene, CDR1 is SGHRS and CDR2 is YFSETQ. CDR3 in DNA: TGCGCCAGCAGCTTGGGACTAGCGGGAGCGGATACGCAGTATTTT. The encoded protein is CASSLGLAGADTQYF.

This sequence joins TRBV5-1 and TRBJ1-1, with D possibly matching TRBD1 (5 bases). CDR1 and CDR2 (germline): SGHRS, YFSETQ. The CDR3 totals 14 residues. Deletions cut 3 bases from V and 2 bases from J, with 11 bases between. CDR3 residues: CASSSRDRNTEAFF. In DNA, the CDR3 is TGCGCCAGCAGCTCCCGGGACCGTAACACTGAAGCTTTCTTT.

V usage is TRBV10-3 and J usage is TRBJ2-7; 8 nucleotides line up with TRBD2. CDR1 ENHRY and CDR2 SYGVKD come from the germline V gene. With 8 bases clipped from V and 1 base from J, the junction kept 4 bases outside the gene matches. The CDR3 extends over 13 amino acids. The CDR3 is CAIARGASYEQYF. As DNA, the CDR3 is TGTGCCATCGCGCGGGGGGCGTCCTACGAGCAGTACTTC.

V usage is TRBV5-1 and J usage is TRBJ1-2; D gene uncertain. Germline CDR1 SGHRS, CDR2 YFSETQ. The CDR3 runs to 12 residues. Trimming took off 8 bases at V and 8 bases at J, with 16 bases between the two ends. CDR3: CASQAGMEGYTF. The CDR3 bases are TGCGCCAGTCAGGCGGGGATGGAGGGCTACACCTTC.

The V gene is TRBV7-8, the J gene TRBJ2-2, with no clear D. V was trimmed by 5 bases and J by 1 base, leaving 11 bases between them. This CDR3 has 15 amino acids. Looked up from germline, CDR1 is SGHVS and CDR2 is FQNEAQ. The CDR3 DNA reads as TGTGCCAGCAGCCCCCTGGGGATGAACACCGGGGAGCTGTTTTTT. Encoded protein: CASSPLGMNTGELFF.

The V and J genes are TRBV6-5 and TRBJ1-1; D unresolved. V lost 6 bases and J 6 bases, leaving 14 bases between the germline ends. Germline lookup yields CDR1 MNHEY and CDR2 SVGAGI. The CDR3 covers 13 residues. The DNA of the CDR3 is TGTGCCAGCAGCTCCTTTCAAGGCCCTGAAGCTTTCTTT. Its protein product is CASSSFQGPEAFF.

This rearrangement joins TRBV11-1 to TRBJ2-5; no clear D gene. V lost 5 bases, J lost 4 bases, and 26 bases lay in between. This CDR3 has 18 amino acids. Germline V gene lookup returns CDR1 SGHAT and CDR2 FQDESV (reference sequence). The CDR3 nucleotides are TGTGCCAGCAGCCCAGCGTGGTTTGTCGGGTTGGCCCCAGAGACCCAGTACTTC. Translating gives CASSPAWFVGLAPETQYF.

For the CDR3, the DNA is TGTGCCAGCAGCTTAGAGGGGGGAGAGACCCAGTACTTC. Protein product: CASSLEGGETQYF. The chain uses TRBV7-2 and TRBJ2-5; perhaps D is TRBD1 or TRBD2 (6 bases each). The germline V and J ends were trimmed by 1 base and 4 bases, with 7 bases remaining between them. The CDR3 consists of 13 residues. CDR1 and CDR2 from the germline V gene are SGHTA and FQGNSA.